These 13 T cell receptor beta chains originate from one sample sequenced in a study of cytomegalovirus exposure and HLA in healthy donors. The PCR used 60 Vbeta and 13 Jbeta primers. Clones were read by immunoSEQ multiplex PCR, and TCRdb kept only the in-frame ones, dropping some. The sample contains about 92,000 clones, around 77% of which appear only once. The sequenced sample was PBMCs. These receptors were obtained from a man aged 45 to 65 in good health and CMV-seropositive.

This chain connects TRBV27 to TRBJ1-1; 7 nucleotides agree with TRBD1. Germline assignment: CDR1 MNHEY and CDR2 SMNVEV (reference sequence). V gave up 0 bases and J gave up 6 bases; unmatched junction bases: 13. CDR3 size: 17 residues. The CDR3 spells CASSLSGGGSVGSEAFF. The CDR3 region has the DNA TGTGCCAGCAGTTTATCAGGGGGCGGCTCAGTAGGTTCTGAAGCTTTCTTT.

This clone has a single count. The chain uses TRBV19 and TRBJ2-7; 11 bases are shared with TRBD1. The CDR3 extends over 14 amino acids. The V gene end was trimmed by 6 bases and the J gene end by 5 bases; junction bases not matched to a gene: 6. The germline CDR1 and CDR2 sequences are LNHDA and SQIVND (reference sequence). The CDR3 DNA sequence: TGTGCCAGTAGCCCGGACAGGGGGCAGAACGAGCAGTACTTC. It is translated as CASSPDRGQNEQYF.

The rearrangement links TRBV9 to TRBJ2-7; the D gene is possibly TRBD2 (7 bases). Germline CDR1 SGDLS, CDR2 YYNGEE. The CDR3 is 15 amino acids. The germline V and J ends were trimmed by 0 bases and 2 bases, with 12 bases remaining between them. The CDR3 DNA reads TGTGCCAGCAGCGTAGCGGGGGGCTCGACCTACGAGCAGTACTTC. Amino acids: CASSVAGGSTYEQYF.

The V gene is TRBV10-3, the J gene TRBJ2-3, with 8 bases aligning to TRBD1. After removal of 6 bases from V and 4 bases from J, the junction contained 3 bases not matched to a gene. The CDR3 has 13 residues. Germline V CDR1 and CDR2: ENHRY, SYGVKD. CDR3 sequence (DNA): TGTGCCATCAGCGGACAGGGTGCAGATACGCAGTATTTT. Protein: CAISGQGADTQYF.

Here the CDR3 reads CATGTGVDTQYF. The CDR3, as DNA: TGTGCCACCGGGACAGGGGTAGATACGCAGTATTTT. The V and J genes are TRBV2 and TRBJ2-3; 10 bases align to TRBD1. After removal of 10 bases from V and 5 bases from J, the junction contained 3 bases not matched to a gene. Germline lookup yields CDR1 SNHLY and CDR2 FYNNEI. The CDR3 spans 12 residues.

This chain's CDR3 is CASSQLQGVVTGNTIYF. CDR3 DNA: TGCGCCAGCAGCCAACTACAGGGCGTAGTCACTGGAAACACCATATATTTT. The chain is built from TRBV4-1 and TRBJ1-3; maybe TRBD1 (6 bases). With 2 bases removed from V and 2 bases from J, the gap between germline ends came to 16 bases. Germline CDR1 and CDR2: MGHRA and YSYEKL. The CDR3 is made up of 17 amino acids.

V usage is TRBV19 and J usage is TRBJ1-2; TRBD1 agrees at 7 bases. Germline CDR1 LNHDA, CDR2 SQIVND (reference sequence). J lost 8 bases, V lost 7 bases, and 13 bases had no gene match. CDR3 length: 14 amino acids. Here the CDR3 DNA reads TGTGCCAGTATCCCGCGAGAGGGGGCGGGAGGCTACACCTTC. As protein: CASIPREGAGGYTF.

On this clone: The same CDR3 is also encoded by other DNA sequences in this sample. V usage is TRBV9 and J usage is TRBJ1-2, with a possible D match to TRBD1 (5 bases). Germline V gene data show CDR1 as SGDLS and CDR2 as YYNGEE. Trimming pared 2 bases from V and 3 bases from J, leaving 8 bases between. The CDR3 is made up of 13 amino acids. The CDR3 DNA is TGTGCCAGCAGCGTGGCGGGGGACTATGGCTACACCTTC. Protein sequence: CASSVAGDYGYTF.

The rearrangement links TRBV6-5 to TRBJ2-1; D is unresolved. The germline V and J ends were trimmed by 8 bases and 4 bases, with 6 bases remaining between them. The CDR3 loop spans 11 amino acids. Germline V gene sequence: CDR1 MNHEY, CDR2 SVGAGI. CDR3: CASGEYNEQFF. The CDR3, as DNA: TGTGCCAGCGGAGAATACAATGAGCAGTTCTTC.

This clone was counted a few times. Within the sample, other DNA sequences also encode this same CDR3. This chain uses TRBV5-1 with TRBJ1-4; 10 positions match TRBD1. The CDR3 loop spans 14 amino acids. CDR1 SGHRS and CDR2 YFSETQ come from the germline V gene. Trimming at V came to 4 bases and at J to 6 bases, leaving 3 bases not matched to a gene. CDR3 in DNA: TGCGCCAGCAGCCTAGGACAGGGGGATGAAAAACTGTTTTTT. Translation: CASSLGQGDEKLFF.

V is TRBV14 and J is TRBJ1-2, with 7 bases lining up with TRBD1. CDR1 is SGHDN and CDR2 is FVKESK in the germline V gene. Trimming at V came to 2 bases and at J to 4 bases, leaving 10 bases not matched to a gene. The CDR3 covers 16 residues. This CDR3 reads CASSQTKGARAYGYTF. In DNA, the CDR3 is TGTGCCAGCAGCCAAACAAAGGGGGCGCGGGCCTATGGCTACACCTTC.

This clone was observed a few times. This sequence joins TRBV4-3 and TRBJ2-7, with a weak D call TRBD1 (6 bases). The germline V gene encodes CDR1 LGHNA and CDR2 YSLEER. The ends were cut back, 3 bases at V and 9 bases at J, with 15 bases in the middle. This CDR3 comprises 13 residues. The DNA of the CDR3 is TGCGCCAGCAGCCAGGCAGGGGTAGGGGTGCAGTACTTC. This codes for CASSQAGVGVQYF.

This chain connects TRBV9 to TRBJ2-1; TRBD2 matches 10 bases. After removal of 3 bases from V and 8 bases from J, the junction contained 8 bases not matched to a gene. CDR1 and CDR2 from the germline V gene are SGDLS and YYNGEE. The CDR3 is made up of 15 amino acids. The CDR3 DNA reads TGTGCCAGCAGCGGAAGCGGGGGGGCGATGTATGAGCAGTTCTTC. Protein: CASSGSGGAMYEQFF. The variable domain in full, completed from reference TRBV9 and TRBJ2-1, reads DSGVTQTPKHLITATGQRVTLRCSPRSGDLSVYWYQQSLDQGLQFLIQYYNGEERAKGNILERFSAQQFPDLHSELNLSSLELGDSALYFCASSGSGGAMYEQFFGPGTRLTVL.